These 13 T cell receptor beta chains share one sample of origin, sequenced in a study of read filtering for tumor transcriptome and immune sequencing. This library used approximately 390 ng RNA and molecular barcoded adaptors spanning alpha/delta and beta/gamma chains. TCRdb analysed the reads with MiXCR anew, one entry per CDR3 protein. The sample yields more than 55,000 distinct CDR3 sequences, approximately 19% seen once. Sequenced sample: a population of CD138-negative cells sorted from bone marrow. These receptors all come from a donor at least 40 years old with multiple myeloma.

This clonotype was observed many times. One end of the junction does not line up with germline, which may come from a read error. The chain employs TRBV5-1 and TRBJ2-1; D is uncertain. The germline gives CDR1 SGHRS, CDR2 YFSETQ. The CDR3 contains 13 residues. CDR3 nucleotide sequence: TGTGCCAGCAGCCTGAGCTCCTACAATGAGCAGTTCTTC. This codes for CASSLSSYNEQFF.

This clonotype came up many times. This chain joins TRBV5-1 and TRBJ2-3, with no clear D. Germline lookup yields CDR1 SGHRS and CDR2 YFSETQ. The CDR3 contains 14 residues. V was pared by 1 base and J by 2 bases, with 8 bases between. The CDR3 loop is CASSLRSATDTQYF. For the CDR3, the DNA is TGCGCCAGCAGCTTGAGGTCAGCCACAGATACGCAGTATTTT.

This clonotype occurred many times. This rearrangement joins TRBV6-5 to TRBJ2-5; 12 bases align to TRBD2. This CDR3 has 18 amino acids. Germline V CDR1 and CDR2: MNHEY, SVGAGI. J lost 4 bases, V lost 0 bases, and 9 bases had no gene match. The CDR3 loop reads CASSYSPLAGGSPETQYF. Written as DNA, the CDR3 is TGTGCCAGCAGTTACTCACCCCTAGCGGGGGGGTCCCCAGAGACCCAGTACTTC.

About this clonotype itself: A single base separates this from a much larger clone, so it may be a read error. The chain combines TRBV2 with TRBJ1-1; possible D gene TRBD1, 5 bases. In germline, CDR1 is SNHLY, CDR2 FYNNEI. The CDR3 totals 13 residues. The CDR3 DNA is TGTGCCAGCAGTGCGACAGTGAACACTGAAGCTCTCTTT. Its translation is CASSATVNTEALF.

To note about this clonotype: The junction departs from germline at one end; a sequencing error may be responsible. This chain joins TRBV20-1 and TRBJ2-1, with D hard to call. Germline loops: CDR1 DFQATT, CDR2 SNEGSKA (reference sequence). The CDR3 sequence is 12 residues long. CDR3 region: CIARIGSNGQFF. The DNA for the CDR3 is TGCATTGCTAGGATAGGCAGCAATGGGCAGTTCTTC.

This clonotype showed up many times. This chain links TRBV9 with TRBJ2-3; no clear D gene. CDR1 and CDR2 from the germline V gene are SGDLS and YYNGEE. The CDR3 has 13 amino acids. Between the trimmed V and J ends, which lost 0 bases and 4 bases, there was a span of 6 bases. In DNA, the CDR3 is TGTGCCAGCAGCGTAGAGGGTTCAGATACGCAGTATTTT. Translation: CASSVEGSDTQYF.

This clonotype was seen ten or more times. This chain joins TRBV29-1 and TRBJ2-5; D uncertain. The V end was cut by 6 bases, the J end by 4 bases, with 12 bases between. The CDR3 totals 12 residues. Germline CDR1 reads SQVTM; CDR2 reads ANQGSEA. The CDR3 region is CSVPAPGETQYF. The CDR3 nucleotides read TGCAGCGTCCCCGCGCCAGGAGAGACCCAGTACTTC.

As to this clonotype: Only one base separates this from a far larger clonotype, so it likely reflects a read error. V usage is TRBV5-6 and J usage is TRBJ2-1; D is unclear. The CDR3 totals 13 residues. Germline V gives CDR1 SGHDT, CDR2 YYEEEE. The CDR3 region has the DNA TGTGCCAGCAGCTTGGCCTCGACTGGCCAGCAGTCCTTC. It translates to CASSLASTGQQSF.

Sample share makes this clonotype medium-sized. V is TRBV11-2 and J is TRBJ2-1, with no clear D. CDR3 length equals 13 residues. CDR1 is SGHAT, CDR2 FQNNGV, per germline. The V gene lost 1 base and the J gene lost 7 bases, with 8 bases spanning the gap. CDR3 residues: CASSLVGPNEQFF. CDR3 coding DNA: TGTGCCAGCAGCTTAGTAGGTCCGAATGAGCAGTTCTTC.

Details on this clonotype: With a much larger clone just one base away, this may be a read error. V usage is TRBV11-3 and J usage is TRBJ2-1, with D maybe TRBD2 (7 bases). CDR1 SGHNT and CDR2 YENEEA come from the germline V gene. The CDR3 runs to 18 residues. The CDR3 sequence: CASSLGGGGAFSYNEQSF. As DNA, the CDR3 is TGTGCCAGCAGCTTAGGGGGGGGGGGGGCCTTCTCCTACAATGAGCAGTCCTTC.

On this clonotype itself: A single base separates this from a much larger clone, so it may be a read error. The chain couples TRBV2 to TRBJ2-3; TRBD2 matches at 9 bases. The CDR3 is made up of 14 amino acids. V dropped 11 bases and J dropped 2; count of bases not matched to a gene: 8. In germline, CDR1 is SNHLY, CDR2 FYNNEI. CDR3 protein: CAGKTSGITDTQYF. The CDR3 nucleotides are TGTGCCGGCAAGACTAGCGGAATCACAGATACGCAGTATTTT.

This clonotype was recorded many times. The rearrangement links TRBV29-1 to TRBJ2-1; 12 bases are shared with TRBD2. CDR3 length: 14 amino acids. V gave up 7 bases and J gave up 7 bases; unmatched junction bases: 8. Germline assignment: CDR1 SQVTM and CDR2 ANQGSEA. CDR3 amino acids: CSANLAGGHNEQFF. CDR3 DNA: TGCAGCGCCAATCTAGCGGGGGGGCATAATGAGCAGTTCTTC.

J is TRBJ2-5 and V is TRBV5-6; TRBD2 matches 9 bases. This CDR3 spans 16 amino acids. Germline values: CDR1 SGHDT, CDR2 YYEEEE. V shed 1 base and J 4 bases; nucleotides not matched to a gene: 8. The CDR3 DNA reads TGTGCCAGCAGCTTGCCCAGTAGCGGGGGCCTAGAGACCCAGTACTTC. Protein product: CASSLPSSGGLETQYF.